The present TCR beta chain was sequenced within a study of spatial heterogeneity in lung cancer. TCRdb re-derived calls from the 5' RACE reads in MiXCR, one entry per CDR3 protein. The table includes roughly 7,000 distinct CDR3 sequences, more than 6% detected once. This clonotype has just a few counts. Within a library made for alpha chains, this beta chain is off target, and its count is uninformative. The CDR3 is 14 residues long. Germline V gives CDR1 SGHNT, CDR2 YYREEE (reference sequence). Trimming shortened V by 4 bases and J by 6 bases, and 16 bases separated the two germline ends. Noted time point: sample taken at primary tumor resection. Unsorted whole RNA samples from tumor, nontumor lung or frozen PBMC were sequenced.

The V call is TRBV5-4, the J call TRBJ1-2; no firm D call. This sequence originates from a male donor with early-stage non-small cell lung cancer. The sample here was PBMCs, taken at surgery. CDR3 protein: CASSKKDPRNGYTF. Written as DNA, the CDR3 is TGTGCCAGCAGCAAAAAGGACCCCCGAAATGGCTACACCTTC.